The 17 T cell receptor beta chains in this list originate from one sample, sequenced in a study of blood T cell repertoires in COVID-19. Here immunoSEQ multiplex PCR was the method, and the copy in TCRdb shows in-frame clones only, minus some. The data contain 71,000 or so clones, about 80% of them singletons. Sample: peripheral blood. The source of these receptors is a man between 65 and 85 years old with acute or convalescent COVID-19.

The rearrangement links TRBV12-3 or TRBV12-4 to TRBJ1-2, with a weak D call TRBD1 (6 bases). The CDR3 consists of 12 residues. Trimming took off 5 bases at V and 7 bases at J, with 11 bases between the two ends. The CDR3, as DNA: TGTGCCAGCAGTCGGACAGCCGGTGGCTACACCTTC. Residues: CASSRTAGGYTF.

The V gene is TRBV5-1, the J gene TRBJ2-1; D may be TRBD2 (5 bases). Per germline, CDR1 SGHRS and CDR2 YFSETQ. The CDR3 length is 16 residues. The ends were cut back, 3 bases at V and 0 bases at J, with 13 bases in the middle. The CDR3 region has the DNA TGCGCCAGCAGCTCTGGACTGCAGAGCTCCTACAATGAGCAGTTCTTC. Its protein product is CASSSGLQSSYNEQFF.

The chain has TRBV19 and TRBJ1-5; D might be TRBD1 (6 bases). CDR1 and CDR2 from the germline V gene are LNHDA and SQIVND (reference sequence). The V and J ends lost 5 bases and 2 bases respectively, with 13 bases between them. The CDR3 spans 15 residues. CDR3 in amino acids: CASSHREQGNQPQHF. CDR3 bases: TGTGCCAGTAGTCACAGGGAGCAGGGCAATCAGCCCCAGCATTTT.

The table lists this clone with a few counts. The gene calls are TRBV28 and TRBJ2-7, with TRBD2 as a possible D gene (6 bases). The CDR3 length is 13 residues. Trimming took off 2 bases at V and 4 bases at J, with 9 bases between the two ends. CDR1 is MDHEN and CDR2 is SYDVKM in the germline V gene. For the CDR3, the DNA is TGTGCCAGCAGTTTAGGACGGGGGTACGAGCAGTACTTC. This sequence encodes CASSLGRGYEQYF.

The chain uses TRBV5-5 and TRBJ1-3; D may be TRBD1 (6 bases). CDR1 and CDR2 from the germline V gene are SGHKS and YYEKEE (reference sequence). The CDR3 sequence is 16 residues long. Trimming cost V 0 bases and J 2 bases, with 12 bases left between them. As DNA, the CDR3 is TGTGCCAGCAGCTTGGATAGGACAGCCACTGGAAACACCATATATTTT. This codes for CASSLDRTATGNTIYF. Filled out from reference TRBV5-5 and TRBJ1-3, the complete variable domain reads DAGVTQSPTHLIKTRGQQVTLRCSPISGHKSVSWYQQVLGQGPQFIFQYYEKEERGRGNFPDRFSARQFPNYSSELNVNALLLGDSALYLCASSLDRTATGNTIYFGEGSWLTVV.

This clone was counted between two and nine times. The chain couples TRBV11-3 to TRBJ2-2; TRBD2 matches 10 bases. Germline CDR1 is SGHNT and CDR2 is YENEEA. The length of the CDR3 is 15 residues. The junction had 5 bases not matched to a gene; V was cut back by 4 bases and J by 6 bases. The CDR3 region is CASSSAGGHSGELFF. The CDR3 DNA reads TGTGCCAGCAGCTCAGCGGGAGGGCACTCCGGGGAGCTGTTTTTT.

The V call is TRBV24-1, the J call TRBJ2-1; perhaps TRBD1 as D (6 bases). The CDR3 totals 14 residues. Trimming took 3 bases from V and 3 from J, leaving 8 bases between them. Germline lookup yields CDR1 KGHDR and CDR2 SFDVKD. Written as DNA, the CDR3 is TGTGCCACCAGTGATGGGGGCCGCTACAATGAGCAGTTCTTC. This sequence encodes CATSDGGRYNEQFF.

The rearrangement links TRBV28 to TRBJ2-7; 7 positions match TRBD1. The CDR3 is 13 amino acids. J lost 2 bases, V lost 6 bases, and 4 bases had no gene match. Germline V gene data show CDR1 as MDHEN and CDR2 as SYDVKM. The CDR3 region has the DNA TGTGCCAGCAGGATAGGGACAGCCTACGAGCAGTACTTC. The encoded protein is CASRIGTAYEQYF.

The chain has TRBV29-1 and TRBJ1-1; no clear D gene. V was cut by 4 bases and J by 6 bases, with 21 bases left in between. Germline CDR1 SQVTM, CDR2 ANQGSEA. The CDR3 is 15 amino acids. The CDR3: CSVAGGLGGEAEAFF. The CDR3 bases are TGCAGCGTTGCTGGCGGGTTGGGCGGCGAGGCTGAAGCTTTCTTT. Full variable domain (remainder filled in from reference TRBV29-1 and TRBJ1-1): SAVISQKPSRDICQRGTSLTIQCQVDSQVTMMFWYRQQPGQSLTLIATANQGSEATYESGFVIDKFPISRPNLTFSTLTVSNMSPEDSSIYLCSVAGGLGGEAEAFFGQGTRLTVV.

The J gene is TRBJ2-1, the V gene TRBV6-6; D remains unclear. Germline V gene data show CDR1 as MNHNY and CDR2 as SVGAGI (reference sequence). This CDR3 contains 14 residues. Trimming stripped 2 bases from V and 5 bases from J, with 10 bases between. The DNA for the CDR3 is TGTGCCAGCAGTTACGGTCCACAGAACAATGAGCAGTTCTTC. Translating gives CASSYGPQNNEQFF.

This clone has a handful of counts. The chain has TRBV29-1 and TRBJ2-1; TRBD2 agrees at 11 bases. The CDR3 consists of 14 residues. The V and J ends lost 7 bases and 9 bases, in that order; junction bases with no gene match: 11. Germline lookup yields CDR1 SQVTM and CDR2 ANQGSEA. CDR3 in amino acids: CSADSGRAGGEQFF. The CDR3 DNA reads TGCAGCGCTGATAGCGGGAGGGCCGGCGGTGAGCAGTTCTTC.

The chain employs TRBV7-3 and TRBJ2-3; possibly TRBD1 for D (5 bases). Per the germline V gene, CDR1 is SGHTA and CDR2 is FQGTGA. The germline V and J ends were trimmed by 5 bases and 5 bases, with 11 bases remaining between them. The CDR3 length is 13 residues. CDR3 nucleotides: TGTGCCAGCAGCCCCCAGGGCTTAGATACGCAGTATTTT. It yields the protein CASSPQGLDTQYF.

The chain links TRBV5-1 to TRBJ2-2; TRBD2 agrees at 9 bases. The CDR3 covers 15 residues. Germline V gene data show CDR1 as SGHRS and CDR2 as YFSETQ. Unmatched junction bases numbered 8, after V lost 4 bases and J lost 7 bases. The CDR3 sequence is CASSPDGAGGGELFF. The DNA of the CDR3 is TGCGCCAGCAGCCCGGACGGAGCGGGAGGCGGGGAGCTGTTTTTT.

The CDR3 DNA sequence: TGTGCCAGCAGCTTCGGGACTAGCAATGAGCAGTTCTTC. Amino acids: CASSFGTSNEQFF. The chain links TRBV7-8 to TRBJ2-1; 8 positions agree with TRBD2. The CDR3 totals 13 residues. CDR1 is SGHVS and CDR2 is FQNEAQ in the germline V gene. The trim removed 3 bases at V and 6 bases at J, leaving 1 base unmatched.

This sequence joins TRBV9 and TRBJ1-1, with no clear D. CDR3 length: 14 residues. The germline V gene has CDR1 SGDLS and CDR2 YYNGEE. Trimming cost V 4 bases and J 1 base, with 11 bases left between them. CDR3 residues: CASSPRWRNTEAFF. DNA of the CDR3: TGTGCCAGCAGCCCCCGCTGGAGGAACACTGAAGCTTTCTTT.

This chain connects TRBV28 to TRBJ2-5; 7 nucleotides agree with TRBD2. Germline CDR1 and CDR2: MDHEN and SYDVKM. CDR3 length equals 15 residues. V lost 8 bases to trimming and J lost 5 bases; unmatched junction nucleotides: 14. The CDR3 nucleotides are TGTGCCAGCCGATCGGGAACTAGCGATTGGGAGACCCAGTACTTC. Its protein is CASRSGTSDWETQYF.

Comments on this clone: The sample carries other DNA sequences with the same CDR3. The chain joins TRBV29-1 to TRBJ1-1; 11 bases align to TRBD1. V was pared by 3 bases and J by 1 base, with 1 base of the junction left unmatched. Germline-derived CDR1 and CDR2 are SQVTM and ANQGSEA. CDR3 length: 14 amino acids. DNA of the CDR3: TGCAGCGTTGACGGGACAGGGGGGAACACTGAAGCTTTCTTT. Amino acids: CSVDGTGGNTEAFF.